The next 13 T cell receptor beta chains were all read from a single sample in a study of cytomegalovirus exposure and HLA in healthy donors (dated by TCRdb to 2017 to 2019). Preparation of the library involved the immunoSEQ multiplex PCR assay. A mixture of 60 forward primers for TCR Vbeta segments and 13 reverse primers for TCR Jbeta segments was used in the multiplex PCR. In its TCRdb copy, this immuneACCESS table keeps in-frame sequences only and misses some clones. Where compared with another copy, unresolved V genes explain less than half of these, and the others have no known cause. This sample gives some 150,000 clones in total; about four fifths of them show up just once. Approximately 3% of the sample goes to the ten largest clones. The sample taken for sequencing was PBMCs. These receptor sequences come from a man in his late teens or twenties in good health and CMV-seronegative.

This chain uses TRBV4-2 with TRBJ2-3, with 10 bases fitting TRBD1. Looked up from germline, CDR1 is LGHNA and CDR2 is YNFKEQ. V shed 2 bases and J 6 bases; nucleotides not matched to a gene: 11. CDR3 length: 17 amino acids. The CDR3 sequence is CASSQRSGTGVSDTQYF. The CDR3 DNA sequence: TGTGCCAGCAGCCAACGTTCCGGGACAGGGGTCTCGGATACGCAGTATTTT.

As to this clone: The junction shows a germline mismatch at one end, possibly a read error. The sample has other DNA sequences that encode this CDR3 too. The rearrangement links TRBV29-1 to TRBJ1-2; no reliable D call. The germline V gene encodes CDR1 SQVTM and CDR2 ANQGSEA. The CDR3 has 11 residues. CDR3 amino acids: CSAGGLNGYTF. The CDR3, as DNA: TGCAGCGCCGGAGGGTTGAATGGCTACACCTTT.

There are a few counts of this clone. The gene calls are TRBV7-2 and TRBJ2-3; D is possibly TRBD2 (5 bases). The CDR3 totals 14 residues. Per the germline V gene, CDR1 is SGHTA and CDR2 is FQGNSA. V was shortened by 5 bases and J by 6 bases, with 15 bases between the two germline ends. CDR3 coding DNA: TGTGCCAGCAGCGGCCGACAAACGGGGGATACGCAGTATTTT. Encoded protein: CASSGRQTGDTQYF.

The rearrangement links TRBV2 to TRBJ2-5; 9 bases are shared with TRBD1. V was clipped by 4 bases and J by 1 base; unmatched bases: 4. The CDR3 loop spans 15 amino acids. Germline values: CDR1 SNHLY, CDR2 FYNNEI. CDR3 sequence: CASSGTGVPQETQYF. The DNA for the CDR3 is TGTGCCAGCAGTGGGACAGGGGTCCCCCAAGAGACCCAGTACTTC.

J is TRBJ2-7 and V is TRBV5-1; tentatively, D is TRBD2 (5 bases). Germline V gene data show CDR1 as SGHRS and CDR2 as YFSETQ. The CDR3 length is 12 residues. Trimming stripped 4 bases from V and 7 bases from J, with 12 bases between. In nucleotides, the CDR3 is TGCGCCAGCAGCGTCCGGGGTCCTGAGCAGTACTTC. Translating gives CASSVRGPEQYF. Together with reference TRBV5-1 and TRBJ2-7, the CDR3 gives the full variable domain: KAGVTQTPRYLIKTRGQQVTLSCSPISGHRSVSWYQQTPGQGLQFLFEYFSETQRNKGNFPGRFSGRQFSNSRSEMNVSTLELGDSALYLCASSVRGPEQYFGPGTRLTVT.

V is TRBV28 and J is TRBJ2-7; perhaps TRBD2 as D (5 bases). Trimming shortened V by 5 bases and J by 4 bases, and 15 bases separated the two germline ends. The CDR3 totals 14 residues. Germline V gives CDR1 MDHEN, CDR2 SYDVKM. The CDR3 protein is CASSPQLVGYEQYV. As DNA, the CDR3 is TGTGCCAGCAGTCCACAACTAGTGGGGTACGAGCAGTACGTC.

CDR3 amino acids: CASGPGTGSSGANVLTF. CDR3 sequence (DNA): TGTGCCAGCGGCCCAGGGACAGGGTCTTCTGGGGCCAACGTCCTGACTTTC. V gene TRBV27 combines with J gene TRBJ2-6, with 9 bases fitting TRBD1. With V trimmed by 8 bases and J by 1 base, 9 bases remained unmatched. Germline V gene lookup returns CDR1 MNHEY and CDR2 SMNVEV (reference sequence). The CDR3 length is 17 residues.

The chain recombines TRBV9 with TRBJ1-1, with 8 bases fitting TRBD1. Losses at the gene ends were 2 bases for V and 5 bases for J; bases not matched to a gene: 5. Germline-derived CDR1 and CDR2 are SGDLS and YYNGEE. The CDR3 loop spans 14 amino acids. The CDR3 nucleotides read TGTGCCAGCAGCGTTGGACAGGGATATACTGAAGCTTTCTTT. Its translation is CASSVGQGYTEAFF.

This clone was observed a few times. The V call is TRBV7-9, the J call TRBJ2-3, with 10 bases aligning to TRBD1. The CDR3 length is 15 residues. Per the germline V gene, CDR1 is SEHNR and CDR2 is FQNEAQ (reference sequence). The V segment lost 2 bases and the J segment 6 bases; nucleotides outside the gene matches: 5. CDR3 DNA sequence: TGTGCCAGCAGCTTATATGGGACAGGGGCCGATACGCAGTATTTT. It yields the protein CASSLYGTGADTQYF.

A word on this clone: An end of the junction does not agree with germline; a read error may underlie this. The rearrangement uses TRBV7-9 and TRBJ1-5, with D unclear. Germline lookup yields CDR1 SEHNR and CDR2 FQNEAQ (reference sequence). This CDR3 has 12 amino acids. The CDR3 reads CSSSLTDQPQHF. CDR3 nucleotide sequence: TGTTCCAGCAGCTTAACAGATCAGCCCCAGCATTTT.

The genes are TRBV5-1 and TRBJ2-3; no definite D call. The V and J ends lost 0 bases and 3 bases respectively, with 11 bases between them. This CDR3 contains 15 residues. In germline, CDR1 is SGHRS, CDR2 YFSETQ. The CDR3 sequence is CASSLESPRTDTQYF. CDR3 DNA: TGCGCCAGCAGCTTGGAATCCCCGAGGACAGATACGCAGTATTTT. The full variable domain, rest sourced from reference TRBV5-1 and TRBJ2-3, is KAGVTQTPRYLIKTRGQQVTLSCSPISGHRSVSWYQQTPGQGLQFLFEYFSETQRNKGNFPGRFSGRQFSNSRSEMNVSTLELGDSALYLCASSLESPRTDTQYFGPGTRLTVL.

The chain uses TRBV2 and TRBJ1-1; the D is unclear. This CDR3 has 14 residues. With 5 bases removed from V and 7 bases from J, the gap between germline ends came to 17 bases. Germline V gene lookup returns CDR1 SNHLY and CDR2 FYNNEI. CDR3: CASSLEGPLGEAFF. Here the CDR3 DNA reads TGTGCCAGCAGTCTGGAGGGCCCCTTAGGTGAAGCTTTCTTT.

DNA of the CDR3: TGCAGCGTTGAAGGGGCCTATGCGGATACGCAGTATTTT. Its protein is CSVEGAYADTQYF. The chain combines TRBV29-1 with TRBJ2-3; D is unresolved. V lost 1 base, J lost 6 bases, and 11 bases lay in between. The CDR3 sequence is 13 residues long. Germline V gene sequence: CDR1 SQVTM, CDR2 ANQGSEA.